Sequencing of this T cell receptor beta chain was carried out in a study of blood T cell repertoires in COVID-19. About the research overall: The samples span acute and convalescent COVID-19 from the United States, Italy and Spain. Nucleic acid was either cDNA or gDNA, and it came from T cells, B-cell-depleted T cells, or PBMCs.

Participants were aged about 18 to 100 years from about 25 US areas. In the original processing: Amplification from reference gene primers served as the basis for estimated nucleated cell counts. Data came from immunoSEQ multiplex PCR; TCRdb stores just in-frame clones and leaves some out. V, J and clone size are taken as reported in that table, and D and trimming were inferred from the DNA itself. The table lists around 340,000 clones, 86% of them singletons. In germline, CDR1 is SGHTA, CDR2 FQGNSA. The length of the CDR3 is 14 residues. The ends were cut back, 3 bases at V and 7 bases at J, with 15 bases in the middle.

The material sequenced was PBMCs or T cells enriched from blood (not recorded which). V gene TRBV7-2 combines with J gene TRBJ2-5; tentatively, D is TRBD1 (5 bases). The TCR was taken from a middle-aged woman with acute COVID-19. The CDR3 here is CASSLNRPQGTQYF. Written as DNA, the CDR3 is TGTGCCAGCAGCTTGAATAGGCCGCAGGGGACCCAGTACTTC.